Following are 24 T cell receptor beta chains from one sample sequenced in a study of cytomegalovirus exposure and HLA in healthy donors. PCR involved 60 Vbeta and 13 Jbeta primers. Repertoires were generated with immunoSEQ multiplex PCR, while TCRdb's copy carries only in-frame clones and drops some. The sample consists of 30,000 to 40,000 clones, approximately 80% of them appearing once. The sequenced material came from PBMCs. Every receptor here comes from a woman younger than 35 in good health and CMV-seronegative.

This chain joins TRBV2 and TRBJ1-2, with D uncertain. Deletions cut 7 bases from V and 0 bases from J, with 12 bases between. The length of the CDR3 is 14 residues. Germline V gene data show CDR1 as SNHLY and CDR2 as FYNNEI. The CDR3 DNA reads TGTGCCAGCATTTCTACTGAGACTAACTATGGCTACACCTTC. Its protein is CASISTETNYGYTF.

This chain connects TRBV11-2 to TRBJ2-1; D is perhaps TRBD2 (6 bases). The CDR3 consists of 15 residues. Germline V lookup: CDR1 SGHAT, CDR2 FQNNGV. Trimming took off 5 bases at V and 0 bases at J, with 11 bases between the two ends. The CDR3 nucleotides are TGTGCCAGCAGCCCGGGACTTCGCTCCTACAATGAGCAGTTCTTC. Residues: CASSPGLRSYNEQFF.

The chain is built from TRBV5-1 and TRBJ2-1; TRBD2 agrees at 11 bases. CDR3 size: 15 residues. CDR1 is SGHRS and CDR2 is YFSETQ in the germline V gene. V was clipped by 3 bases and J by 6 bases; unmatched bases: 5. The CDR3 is CASSSPGTSGNEQFF. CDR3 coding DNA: TGCGCCAGCAGCTCCCCCGGGACTAGCGGCAATGAGCAGTTCTTC. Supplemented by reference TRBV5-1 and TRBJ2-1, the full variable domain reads KAGVTQTPRYLIKTRGQQVTLSCSPISGHRSVSWYQQTPGQGLQFLFEYFSETQRNKGNFPGRFSGRQFSNSRSEMNVSTLELGDSALYLCASSSPGTSGNEQFFGPGTRLTVL.

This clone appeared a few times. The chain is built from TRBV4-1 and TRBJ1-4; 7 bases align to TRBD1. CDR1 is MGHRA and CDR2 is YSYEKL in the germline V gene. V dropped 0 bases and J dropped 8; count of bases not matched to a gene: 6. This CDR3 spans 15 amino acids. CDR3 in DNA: TGCGCCAGCAGCCAAGATAGGGGGCGCGGGGAAAAACTGTTTTTT. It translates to CASSQDRGRGEKLFF.

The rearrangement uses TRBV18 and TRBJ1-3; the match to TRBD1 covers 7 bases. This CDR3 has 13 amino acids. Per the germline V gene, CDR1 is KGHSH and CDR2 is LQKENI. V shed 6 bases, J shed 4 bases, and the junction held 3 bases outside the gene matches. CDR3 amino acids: CASSGTEGNTIYF. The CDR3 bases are TGTGCCAGCTCGGGGACAGAAGGAAACACCATATATTTT.

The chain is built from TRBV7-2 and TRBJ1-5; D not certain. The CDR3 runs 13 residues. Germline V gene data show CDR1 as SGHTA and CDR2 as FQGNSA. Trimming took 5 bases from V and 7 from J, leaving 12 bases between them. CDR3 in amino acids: CASSLIRGQPQHF. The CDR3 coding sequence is TGTGCCAGCAGCCTGATCAGAGGCCAGCCCCAGCATTTT. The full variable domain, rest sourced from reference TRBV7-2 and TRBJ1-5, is GAGVSQSPSNKVTEKGKDVELRCDPISGHTALYWYRQSLGQGLEFLIYFQGNSAPDKSGLPSDRFSAERTGGSVSTLTIQRTQQEDSAVYLCASSLIRGQPQHFGDGTRLSIL.

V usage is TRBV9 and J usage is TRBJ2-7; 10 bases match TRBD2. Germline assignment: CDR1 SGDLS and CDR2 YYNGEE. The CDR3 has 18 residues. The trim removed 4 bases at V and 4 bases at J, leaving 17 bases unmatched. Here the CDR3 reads CASSPKSGLAGVVYEQYF. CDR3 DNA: TGTGCCAGCAGCCCGAAGAGCGGGCTAGCGGGAGTAGTGTACGAGCAGTACTTC.

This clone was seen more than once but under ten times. The CDR3 protein is CAISGGVAGADTQYF. CDR3 in DNA: TGTGCCATCAGTGGGGGGGTAGCGGGGGCAGATACGCAGTATTTT. This sequence joins TRBV10-3 and TRBJ2-3; 9 bases are a match to TRBD2. The CDR3 is 15 amino acids. Germline CDR1 reads ENHRY; CDR2 reads SYGVKD. With 4 bases clipped from V and 4 bases from J, the junction kept 6 bases outside the gene matches.

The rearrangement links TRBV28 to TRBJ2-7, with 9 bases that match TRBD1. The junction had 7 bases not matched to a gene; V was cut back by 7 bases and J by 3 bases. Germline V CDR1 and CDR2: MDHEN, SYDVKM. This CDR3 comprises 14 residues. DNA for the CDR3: TGTGCCAGCATGGCCGGGACAGGGTACTACGAGCAGTACTTC. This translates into CASMAGTGYYEQYF.

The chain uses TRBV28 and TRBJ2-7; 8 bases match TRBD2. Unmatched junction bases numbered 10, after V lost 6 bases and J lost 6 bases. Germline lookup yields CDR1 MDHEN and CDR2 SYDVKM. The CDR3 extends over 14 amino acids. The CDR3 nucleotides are TGTGCCAGCAGCCGAACGGGACTAGGGCCCGAGCAGTACTTC. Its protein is CASSRTGLGPEQYF.

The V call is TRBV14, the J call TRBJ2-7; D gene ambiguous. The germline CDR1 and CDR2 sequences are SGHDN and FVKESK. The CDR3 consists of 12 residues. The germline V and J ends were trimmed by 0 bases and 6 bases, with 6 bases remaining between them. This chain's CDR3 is CASSQDYGEQYF. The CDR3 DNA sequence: TGTGCCAGCAGCCAAGATTACGGCGAGCAGTACTTC.

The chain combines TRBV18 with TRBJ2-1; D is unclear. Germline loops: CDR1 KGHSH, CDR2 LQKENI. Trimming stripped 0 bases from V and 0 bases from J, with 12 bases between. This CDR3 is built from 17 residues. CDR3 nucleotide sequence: TGTGCCAGCTCACCACCGATGTCTTGGAGCTCCTACAATGAGCAGTTCTTC. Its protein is CASSPPMSWSSYNEQFF.

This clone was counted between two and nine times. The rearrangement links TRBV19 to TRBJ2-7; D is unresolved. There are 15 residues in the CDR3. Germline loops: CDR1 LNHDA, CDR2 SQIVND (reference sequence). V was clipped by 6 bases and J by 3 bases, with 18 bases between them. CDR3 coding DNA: TGTGCCAGTAGCCCAGGTTTAGGAAAGATCTACGAGCAGTACTTC. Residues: CASSPGLGKIYEQYF.

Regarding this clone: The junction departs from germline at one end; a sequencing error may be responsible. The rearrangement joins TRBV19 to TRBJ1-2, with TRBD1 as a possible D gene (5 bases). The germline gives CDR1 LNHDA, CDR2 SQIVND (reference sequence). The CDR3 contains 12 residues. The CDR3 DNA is TGTGCCAGTAGCCGTGACAGATCTAAATACCCCTTC. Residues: CASSRDRSKYPF.

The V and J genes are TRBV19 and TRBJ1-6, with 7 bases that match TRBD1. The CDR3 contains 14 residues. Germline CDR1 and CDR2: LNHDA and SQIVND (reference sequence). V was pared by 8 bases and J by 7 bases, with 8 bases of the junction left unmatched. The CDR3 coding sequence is TGTGCCAGTGAATCGGGACAGTCCAATTCACCCCTCCACTTT. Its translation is CASESGQSNSPLHF.

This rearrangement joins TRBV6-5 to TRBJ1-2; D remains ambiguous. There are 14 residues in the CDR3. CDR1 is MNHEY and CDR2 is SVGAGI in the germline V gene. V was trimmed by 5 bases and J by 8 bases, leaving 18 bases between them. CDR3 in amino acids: CASSTLPRIVGYTF. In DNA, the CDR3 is TGTGCCAGCAGTACGCTTCCGAGGATCGTAGGCTACACCTTC.

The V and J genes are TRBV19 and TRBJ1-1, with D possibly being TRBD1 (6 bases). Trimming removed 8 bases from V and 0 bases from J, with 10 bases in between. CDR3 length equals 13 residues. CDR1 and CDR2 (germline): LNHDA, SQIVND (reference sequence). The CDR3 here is CASGGHLNTEAFF. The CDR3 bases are TGTGCCAGTGGGGGACACCTGAACACTGAAGCTTTCTTT.

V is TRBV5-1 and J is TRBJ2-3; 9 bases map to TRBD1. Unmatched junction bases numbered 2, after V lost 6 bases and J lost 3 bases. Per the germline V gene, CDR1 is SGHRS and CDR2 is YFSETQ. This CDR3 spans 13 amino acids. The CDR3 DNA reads TGCGCCAGCACGGGACAGGGTACAGATACGCAGTATTTT. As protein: CASTGQGTDTQYF.

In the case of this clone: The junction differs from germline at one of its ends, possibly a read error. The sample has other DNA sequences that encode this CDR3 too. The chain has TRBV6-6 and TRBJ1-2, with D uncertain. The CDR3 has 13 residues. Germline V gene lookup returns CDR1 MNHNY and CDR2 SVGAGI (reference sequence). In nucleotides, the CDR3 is TGTGCCAGCAGTTACGAGCCTTACTATGGCTACACCTTT. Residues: CASSYEPYYGYTF.

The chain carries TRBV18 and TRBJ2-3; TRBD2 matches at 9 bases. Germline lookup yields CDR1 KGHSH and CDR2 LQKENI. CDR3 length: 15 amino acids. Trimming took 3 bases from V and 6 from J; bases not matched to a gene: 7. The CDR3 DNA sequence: TGTGCCAGCTCACCTTTGGCGGGGGGGTCGGATACGCAGTATTTT. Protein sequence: CASSPLAGGSDTQYF.

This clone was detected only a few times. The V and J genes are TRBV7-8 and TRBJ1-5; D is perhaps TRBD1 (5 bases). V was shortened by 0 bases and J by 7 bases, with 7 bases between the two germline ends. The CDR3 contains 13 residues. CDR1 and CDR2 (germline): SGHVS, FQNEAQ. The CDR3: CASSLAGAQPQHF. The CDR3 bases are TGTGCCAGCAGCTTAGCAGGGGCACAGCCCCAGCATTTT.

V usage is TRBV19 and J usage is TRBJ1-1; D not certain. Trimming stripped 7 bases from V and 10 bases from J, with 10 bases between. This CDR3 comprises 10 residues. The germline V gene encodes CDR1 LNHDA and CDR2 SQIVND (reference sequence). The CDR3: CASKEGRAFF. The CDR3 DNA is TGTGCCAGTAAGGAGGGCCGAGCTTTCTTT. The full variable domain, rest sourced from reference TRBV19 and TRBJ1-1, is DGGITQSPKYLFRKEGQNVTLSCEQNLNHDAMYWYRQDPGQGLRLIYYSQIVNDFQKGDIAEGYSVSREKKESFPLTVTSAQKNPTAFYLCASKEGRAFFGQGTRLTVV.

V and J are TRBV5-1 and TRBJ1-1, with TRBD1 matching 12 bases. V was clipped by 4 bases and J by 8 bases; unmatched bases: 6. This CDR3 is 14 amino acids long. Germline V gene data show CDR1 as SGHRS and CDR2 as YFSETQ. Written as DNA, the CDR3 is TGCGCCAGCAGCGGGACAGGGGGCGTTTCAGAAGCTTTCTTT. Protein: CASSGTGGVSEAFF.

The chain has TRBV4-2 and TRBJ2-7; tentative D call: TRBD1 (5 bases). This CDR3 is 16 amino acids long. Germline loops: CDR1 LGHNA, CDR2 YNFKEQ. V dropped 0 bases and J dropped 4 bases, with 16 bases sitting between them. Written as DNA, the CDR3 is TGTGCCAGCAGCCAAGAAGCAGGGCCCTCCATTTACGAGCAGTACTTC. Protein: CASSQEAGPSIYEQYF.